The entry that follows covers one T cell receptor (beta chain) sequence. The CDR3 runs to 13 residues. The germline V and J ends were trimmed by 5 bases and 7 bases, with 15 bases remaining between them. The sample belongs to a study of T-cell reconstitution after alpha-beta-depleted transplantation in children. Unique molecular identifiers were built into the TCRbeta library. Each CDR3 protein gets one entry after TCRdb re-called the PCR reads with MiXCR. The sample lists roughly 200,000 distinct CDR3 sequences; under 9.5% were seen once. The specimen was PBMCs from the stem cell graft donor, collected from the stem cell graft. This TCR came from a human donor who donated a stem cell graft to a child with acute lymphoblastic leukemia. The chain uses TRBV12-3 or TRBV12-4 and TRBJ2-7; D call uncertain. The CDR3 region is CASSLQQTREQYF. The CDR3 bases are TGTGCCAGCAGTCTCCAACAGACAAGGGAGCAGTACTTC.